These 25 T cell receptor beta chains originate from one sample sequenced in a study of cytomegalovirus exposure and HLA in healthy donors. 60 Vbeta and 13 Jbeta primers were used in PCR. This table comes from immunoSEQ multiplex PCR, and its TCRdb copy is limited to in-frame clones, with some not included. The sample has more than 100,000 clones, more than 60% seen once. The sequencing input was PBMCs. The source of these receptors is a woman aged 40 to 50 in good health and CMV-seronegative.

The chain couples TRBV9 to TRBJ1-2; 7 bases align to TRBD1. This CDR3 contains 14 residues. V lost 4 bases and J lost 8; bases outside the gene matches: 11. Looked up from germline, CDR1 is SGDLS and CDR2 is YYNGEE. The CDR3 DNA follows: TGTGCCAGCAGCCCGCACGACAGGGTCGAAGGCTACACCTTC. This translates into CASSPHDRVEGYTF.

V gene TRBV18 combines with J gene TRBJ2-2; D call uncertain. Trimming shortened V by 3 bases and J by 0 bases, and 8 bases separated the two germline ends. The CDR3 extends over 15 amino acids. In germline, CDR1 is KGHSH, CDR2 LQKENI. The CDR3 is CASSPAPPNTGELFF. The CDR3 DNA is TGTGCCAGCTCACCGGCACCCCCGAACACCGGGGAGCTGTTTTTT.

Of note for this clone: One end of the junction is discordant with germline, which a read error may explain. This chain connects TRBV7-9 to TRBJ1-2; TRBD1 agrees at 11 bases. The CDR3 contains 15 residues. CDR1 and CDR2 (germline): SEHNR, FQNEAQ (reference sequence). The CDR3 nucleotides read TGTTCCAGCAGCTCGTCGGGACAGGGGGTTAATGGCTACACCTTC. Translation gives CSSSSSGQGVNGYTF.

The chain employs TRBV6-1 and TRBJ1-2, with TRBD1 as a possible D gene (6 bases). Trimming removed 3 bases at V and 4 bases at J, with 21 bases between. The length of the CDR3 is 17 residues. Germline CDR1 is MNHNS and CDR2 is SASEGT. The CDR3 sequence: CASSDLGADRPRYGYTF. CDR3 in DNA: TGTGCCAGCAGTGACCTGGGGGCAGACAGGCCACGCTATGGCTACACCTTC.

This clone was detected only a few times. The chain employs TRBV29-1 and TRBJ2-3; 9 nucleotides align to TRBD1. V lost 3 bases and J lost 8; bases outside the gene matches: 9. The CDR3 has 14 amino acids. Germline CDR1 reads SQVTM; CDR2 reads ANQGSEA. The CDR3 is CSVEASQGAGTQYF. CDR3 sequence (DNA): TGCAGCGTTGAGGCTTCACAGGGGGCAGGTACGCAGTATTTT.

This chain connects TRBV11-2 to TRBJ2-7, with D unclear. Looked up from germline, CDR1 is SGHAT and CDR2 is FQNNGV. CDR3 length equals 12 residues. V shed 7 bases and J shed 2 bases, with 9 bases lying between them. The CDR3 nucleotides are TGTGCCAGCACGGGTCCCACCTACGAGCAGTACTTC. It codes for CASTGPTYEQYF.

The chain recombines TRBV5-1 with TRBJ2-5, with TRBD2 as a possible D gene (6 bases). The CDR3 is made up of 12 amino acids. Germline V CDR1 and CDR2: SGHRS, YFSETQ. V dropped 5 bases and J dropped 2 bases, with 7 bases sitting between them. Written as DNA, the CDR3 is TGCGCCAGCAGGGGACTTCAAGAGACCCAGTACTTC. This gives the protein CASRGLQETQYF.

This rearrangement joins TRBV28 to TRBJ1-3; 9 bases align to TRBD1. The trim removed 5 bases at V and 13 bases at J, leaving 12 bases unmatched. The CDR3 covers 14 residues. Germline V gene data show CDR1 as MDHEN and CDR2 as SYDVKM. The CDR3 nucleotides are TGTGCCAGCAGTCGTCTGGTGGGACAGGGTCGAATATATTTT. Translated: CASSRLVGQGRIYF.

This clone was counted a few times. The CDR3 coding sequence is TGTGCCAGCAGAGACAGGAACACTGAAGCTTTCTTT. Its translation is CASRDRNTEAFF. The chain uses TRBV7-9 and TRBJ1-1, with a tentative D call TRBD1 (5 bases). Germline CDR1 SEHNR, CDR2 FQNEAQ (reference sequence). This CDR3 contains 12 residues. Trimming pared 6 bases from V and 1 base from J, leaving 6 bases between.

V usage is TRBV27 and J usage is TRBJ1-1, with D uncertain. V shed 3 bases and J shed 4 bases, with 15 bases lying between them. Germline loops: CDR1 MNHEY, CDR2 SMNVEV (reference sequence). The CDR3 extends over 15 amino acids. The CDR3 DNA follows: TGTGCCAGCAGTTTCTCCGGGCCCCGGGGCACTGAAGCTTTCTTT. It specifies CASSFSGPRGTEAFF.

The rearrangement uses TRBV18 and TRBJ1-6, with 8 positions matching TRBD1. Germline values: CDR1 KGHSH, CDR2 LQKENI. CDR3 length: 15 amino acids. V gave up 3 bases and J gave up 10 bases; unmatched junction bases: 8. Here the CDR3 reads CASSPQGRGQSPLHF. CDR3 coding DNA: TGTGCCAGCTCACCCCAAGGCAGGGGGCAGTCACCCCTCCACTTT.

The chain recombines TRBV10-3 with TRBJ2-1; 10 bases align to TRBD1. V trimming: 2 bases; J trimming: 6 bases; junction bases outside the gene matches: 16. The CDR3 is 19 residues long. Looked up from germline, CDR1 is ENHRY and CDR2 is SYGVKD. DNA of the CDR3: TGTGCCATCAGTGAGGGGGGGCCCTCCGGGACAGGGGAAGTCAATGAGCAGTTCTTC. Protein product: CAISEGGPSGTGEVNEQFF.

The chain recombines TRBV9 with TRBJ2-7; D not certain. The CDR3 has 15 residues. V lost 4 bases to trimming and J lost 0 bases, with 14 bases between them. The germline gives CDR1 SGDLS, CDR2 YYNGEE. The CDR3 sequence is CASSPQSAASYEQYF. The CDR3 DNA is TGTGCCAGCAGCCCGCAATCGGCGGCCTCCTACGAGCAGTACTTC.

This clone was seen a few times. This chain connects TRBV2 to TRBJ2-7; 12 bases align to TRBD2. This CDR3 is built from 17 residues. J was trimmed by 4 bases and V by 0 bases; bases with no gene match: 7. Germline V lookup: CDR1 SNHLY, CDR2 FYNNEI. The CDR3 nucleotides read TGTGCCAGCAGTGAAGCGCTCGCTAGCGGGAGGGGGTACGAGCAGTACTTC. Protein: CASSEALASGRGYEQYF.

As DNA, the CDR3 is TGCGCCAGCAGCCAAGGGGGAGCGAACACTGAAGCTTTCTTT. It encodes CASSQGGANTEAFF. The chain employs TRBV4-3 and TRBJ1-1; no definite D call. The germline gives CDR1 LGHNA, CDR2 YSLEER. Trimming took off 1 base at V and 1 base at J, with 7 bases between the two ends. The CDR3 runs 14 residues.

The chain carries TRBV28 and TRBJ1-6, with 7 bases identical to TRBD1. V shed 5 bases, J shed 6 bases, and the junction held 10 bases outside the gene matches. The CDR3 loop spans 16 amino acids. Looked up from germline, CDR1 is MDHEN and CDR2 is SYDVKM. CDR3 residues: CASSIRTGARNSPLHF. The DNA for the CDR3 is TGTGCCAGCAGTATTAGGACAGGTGCTCGTAATTCACCCCTCCACTTT.

V gene TRBV6-5 combines with J gene TRBJ1-1, with no clear D. V was pared by 9 bases and J by 5 bases, with 16 bases between. Germline CDR1 and CDR2: MNHEY and SVGAGI. The length of the CDR3 is 13 residues. The CDR3 spells CASYVQTGTEAFF. The DNA for the CDR3 is TGTGCCAGTTACGTCCAGACTGGTACTGAAGCTTTCTTT.

The V and J genes are TRBV2 and TRBJ2-6, with unresolved D. The germline V gene has CDR1 SNHLY and CDR2 FYNNEI. The CDR3 is 15 amino acids. Deletions cut 6 bases from V and 0 bases from J, with 9 bases between. The CDR3 here is CASSASISGANVLTF. In nucleotides, the CDR3 is TGTGCCAGCAGCGCCTCTATCTCTGGGGCCAACGTCCTGACTTTC.

J is TRBJ2-2 and V is TRBV5-1; TRBD1 agrees at 9 bases. Germline loops: CDR1 SGHRS, CDR2 YFSETQ. The CDR3 consists of 18 residues. V lost 3 bases, J lost 6 bases, and 15 bases stayed unmatched. The CDR3 DNA sequence: TGCGCCAGCAGCTGCTGGGACAGGGAAAACCTGAAGCCCGGGGAGCTGTTTTTT. As protein: CASSCWDRENLKPGELFF.

The chain has TRBV6-5 and TRBJ2-7; D perhaps matches TRBD2 (5 bases). The CDR3 is 13 residues long. Trimming pared 5 bases from V and 3 bases from J, leaving 11 bases between. Germline V gives CDR1 MNHEY, CDR2 SVGAGI. Written as DNA, the CDR3 is TGTGCCAGCAGTATACGGACTGTCTACGAGCAGTACTTC. This encodes CASSIRTVYEQYF.

The V gene is TRBV2, the J gene TRBJ1-6, with D possibly being TRBD1 (5 bases). Looked up from germline, CDR1 is SNHLY and CDR2 is FYNNEI. This CDR3 is 16 amino acids long. Trimming removed 0 bases from V and 2 bases from J, with 8 bases in between. CDR3 bases: TGTGCCAGCAGTGAAGCAGGGGTCACCTATAATTCACCCCTCCACTTT. Amino acids: CASSEAGVTYNSPLHF.

In this sample, this clone turned up a few times. This chain uses TRBV27 with TRBJ2-7; the match to TRBD2 covers 7 bases. The CDR3 spans 14 residues. Trimming took 10 bases from V and 5 from J; bases not matched to a gene: 14. Germline assignment: CDR1 MNHEY and CDR2 SMNVEV (reference sequence). CDR3 in DNA: TGTGCCACAGCAAATTACGGGAGGAGGGACGAGCAGTACTTC. Protein product: CATANYGRRDEQYF.

The J gene is TRBJ1-5, the V gene TRBV10-3, with D possibly matching TRBD1 (6 bases). Germline-derived CDR1 and CDR2 are ENHRY and SYGVKD. The CDR3 length is 13 residues. Trimming removed 8 bases at V and 6 bases at J, with 14 bases between. The CDR3 region has the DNA TGTGCCATCGGCTACAGGGAGGGTCAGCCCCAGCATTTT. Its protein product is CAIGYREGQPQHF.

V and J are TRBV5-1 and TRBJ1-1; D gene ambiguous. The germline V and J ends were trimmed by 4 bases and 1 base, with 14 bases remaining between them. Germline loops: CDR1 SGHRS, CDR2 YFSETQ. CDR3 length: 15 amino acids. CDR3 nucleotides: TGCGCCAGCAGCCCCCGGTCAGGCCGGAACACTGAAGCTTTCTTT. Amino acids: CASSPRSGRNTEAFF.

This clone came up a few times. V usage is TRBV11-3 and J usage is TRBJ1-5; the D is unclear. This CDR3 is built from 17 residues. Germline CDR1 is SGHNT and CDR2 is YENEEA. Between the trimmed V and J ends, which lost 4 bases and 0 bases, there was a span of 16 bases. CDR3: CASSSRTPTYSNQPQHF. The CDR3 DNA sequence: TGTGCCAGCAGCTCGCGGACTCCGACGTATAGCAATCAGCCCCAGCATTTT.